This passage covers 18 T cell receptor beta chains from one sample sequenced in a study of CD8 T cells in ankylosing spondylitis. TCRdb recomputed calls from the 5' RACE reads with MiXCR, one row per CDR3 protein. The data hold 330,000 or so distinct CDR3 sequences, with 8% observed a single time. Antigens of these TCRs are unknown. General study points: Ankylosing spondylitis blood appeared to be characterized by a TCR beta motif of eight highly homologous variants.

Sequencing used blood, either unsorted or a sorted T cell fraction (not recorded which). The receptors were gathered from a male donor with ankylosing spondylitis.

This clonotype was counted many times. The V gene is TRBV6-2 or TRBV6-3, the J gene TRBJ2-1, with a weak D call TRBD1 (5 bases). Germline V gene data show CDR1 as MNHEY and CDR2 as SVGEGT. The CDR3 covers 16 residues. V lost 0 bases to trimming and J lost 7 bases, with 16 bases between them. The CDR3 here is CASSYSSVQELNEQFF. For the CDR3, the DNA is TGTGCCAGCAGTTACTCAAGTGTACAGGAGTTGAATGAGCAGTTCTTC.

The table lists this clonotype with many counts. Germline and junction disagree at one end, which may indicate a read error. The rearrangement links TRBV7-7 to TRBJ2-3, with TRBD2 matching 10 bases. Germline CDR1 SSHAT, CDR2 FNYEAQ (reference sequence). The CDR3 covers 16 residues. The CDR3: CASSSVAGGSTDTQYF. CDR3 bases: TGTGCTAGCAGCTCCGTAGCGGGAGGCAGCACAGATACGCAGTATTTT.

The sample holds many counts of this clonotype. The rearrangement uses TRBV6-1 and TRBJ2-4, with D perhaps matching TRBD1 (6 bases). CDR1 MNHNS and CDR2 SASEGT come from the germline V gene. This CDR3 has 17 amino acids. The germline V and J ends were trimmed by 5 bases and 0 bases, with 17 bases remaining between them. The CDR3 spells CASSPWTELLAKNIQYF. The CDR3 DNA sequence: TGTGCCAGCAGTCCTTGGACAGAACTATTAGCCAAAAACATTCAGTACTTC.

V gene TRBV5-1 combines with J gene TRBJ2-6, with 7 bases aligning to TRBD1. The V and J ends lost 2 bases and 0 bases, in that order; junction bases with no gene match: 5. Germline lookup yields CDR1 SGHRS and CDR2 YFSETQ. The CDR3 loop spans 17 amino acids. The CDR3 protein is CASSLGQEISGANVLTF. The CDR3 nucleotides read TGCGCCAGCAGCTTAGGACAGGAAATCTCTGGGGCCAACGTCCTGACTTTC.

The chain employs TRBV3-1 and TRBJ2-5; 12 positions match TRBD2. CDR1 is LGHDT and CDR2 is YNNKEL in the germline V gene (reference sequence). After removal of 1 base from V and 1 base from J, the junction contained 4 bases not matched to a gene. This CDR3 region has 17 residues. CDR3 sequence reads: CASSQVLTSGSQETQYF. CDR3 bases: TGTGCCAGCAGCCAAGTGTTGACTAGCGGGAGCCAAGAGACCCAGTACTTC.

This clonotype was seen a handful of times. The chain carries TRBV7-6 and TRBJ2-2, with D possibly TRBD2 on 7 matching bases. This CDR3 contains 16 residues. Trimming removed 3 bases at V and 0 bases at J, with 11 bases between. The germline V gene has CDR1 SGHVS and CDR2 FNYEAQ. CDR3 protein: CASSLGGRSNTGELFF. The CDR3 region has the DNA TGTGCCAGCAGCTTGGGGGGGCGATCGAACACCGGGGAGCTGTTTTTT.

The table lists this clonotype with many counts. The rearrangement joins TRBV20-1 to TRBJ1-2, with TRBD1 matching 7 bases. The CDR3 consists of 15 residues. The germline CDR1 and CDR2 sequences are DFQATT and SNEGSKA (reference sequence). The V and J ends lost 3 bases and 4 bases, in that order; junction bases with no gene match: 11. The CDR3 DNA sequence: TGCAGTGCTAGGAGGGGGCGGGGAGCTGGCTATGGCTACACCTTC. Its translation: CSARRGRGAGYGYTF.

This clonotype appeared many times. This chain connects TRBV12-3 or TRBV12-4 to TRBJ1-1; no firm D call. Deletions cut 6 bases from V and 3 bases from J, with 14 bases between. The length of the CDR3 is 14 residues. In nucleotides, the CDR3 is TGTGCCAGCAGAATTACTGGCGGGTACACTGAAGCTTTCTTT. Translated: CASRITGGYTEAFF.

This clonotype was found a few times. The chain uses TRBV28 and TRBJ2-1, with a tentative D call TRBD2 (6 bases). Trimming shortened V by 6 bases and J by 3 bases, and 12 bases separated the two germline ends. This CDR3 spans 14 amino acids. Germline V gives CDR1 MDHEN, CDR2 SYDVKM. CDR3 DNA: TGTGCCAGCAGGGGGGAGGCGGTCTACAATGAGCAGTTCTTC. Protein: CASRGEAVYNEQFF.

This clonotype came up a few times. The CDR3 protein is CASSQIQVQETQYF. DNA of the CDR3: TGTGCCAGCAGTCAGATCCAAGTCCAAGAGACCCAGTACTTC. This chain connects TRBV28 to TRBJ2-5; D gene uncertain. This CDR3 is 14 amino acids long. V lost 5 bases and J 1 base, leaving 11 bases between the germline ends. Germline CDR1 is MDHEN and CDR2 is SYDVKM. Combining the CDR3 with reference TRBV28 and TRBJ2-5 gives the whole variable domain DVKVTQSSRYLVKRTGEKVFLECVQDMDHENMFWYRQDPGLGLRLIYFSYDVKMKEKGDIPEGYSVSREKKERFSLILESASTNQTSMYLCASSQIQVQETQYFGPGTRLLVL.

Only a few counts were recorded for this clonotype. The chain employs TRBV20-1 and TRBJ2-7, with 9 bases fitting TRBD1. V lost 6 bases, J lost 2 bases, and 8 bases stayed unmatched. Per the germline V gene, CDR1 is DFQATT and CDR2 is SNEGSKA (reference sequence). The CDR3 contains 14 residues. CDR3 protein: CSAPRGTGTYEQYF. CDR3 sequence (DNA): TGCAGTGCCCCCCGCGGGACAGGGACCTACGAGCAGTACTTC.

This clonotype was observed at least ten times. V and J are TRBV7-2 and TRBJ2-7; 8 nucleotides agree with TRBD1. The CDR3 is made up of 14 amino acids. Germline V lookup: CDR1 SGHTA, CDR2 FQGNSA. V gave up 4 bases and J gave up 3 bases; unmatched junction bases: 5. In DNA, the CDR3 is TGTGCCAGCAGCTCCGGGACAGGAGTCTACGAGCAGTACTTC. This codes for CASSSGTGVYEQYF.

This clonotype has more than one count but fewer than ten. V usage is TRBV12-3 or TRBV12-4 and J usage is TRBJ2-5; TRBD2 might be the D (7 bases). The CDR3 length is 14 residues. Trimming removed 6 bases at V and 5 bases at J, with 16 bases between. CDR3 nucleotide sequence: TGTGCCAGCAGAGGGGGGGGATTGCGTGAGACCCAGTACTTC. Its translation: CASRGGGLRETQYF.

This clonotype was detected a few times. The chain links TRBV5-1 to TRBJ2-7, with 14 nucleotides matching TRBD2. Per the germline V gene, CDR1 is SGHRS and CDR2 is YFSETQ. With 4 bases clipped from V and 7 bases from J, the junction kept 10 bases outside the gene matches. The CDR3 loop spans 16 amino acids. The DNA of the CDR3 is TGCGCCAGCAGCGTGTCGGGACTAGCGGGAGCTTTTGAGCAGTACTTC. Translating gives CASSVSGLAGAFEQYF.

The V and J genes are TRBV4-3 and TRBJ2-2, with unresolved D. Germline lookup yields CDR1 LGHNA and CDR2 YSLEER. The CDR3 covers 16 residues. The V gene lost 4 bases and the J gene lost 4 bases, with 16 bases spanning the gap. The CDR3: CASSPTSVSGTGELFF. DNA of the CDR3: TGCGCCAGCAGCCCCACCTCTGTTTCGGGCACCGGGGAGCTGTTTTTT.

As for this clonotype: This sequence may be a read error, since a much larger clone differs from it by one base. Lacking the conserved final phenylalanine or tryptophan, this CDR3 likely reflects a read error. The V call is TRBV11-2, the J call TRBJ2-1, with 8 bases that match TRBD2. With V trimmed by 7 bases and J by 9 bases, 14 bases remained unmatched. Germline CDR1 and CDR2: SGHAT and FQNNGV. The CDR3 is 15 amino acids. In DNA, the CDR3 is TGTGCCAGCACCTATCTGACGGGAGGGTCTTTTGAGCAGTTCTCC. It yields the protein CASTYLTGGSFEQFS.

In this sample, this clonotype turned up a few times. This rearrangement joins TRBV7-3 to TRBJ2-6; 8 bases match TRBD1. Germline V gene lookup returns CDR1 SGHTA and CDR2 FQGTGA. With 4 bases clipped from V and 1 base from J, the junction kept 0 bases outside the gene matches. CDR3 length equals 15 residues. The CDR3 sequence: CASSWTGSGANVLTF. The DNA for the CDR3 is TGTGCCAGCAGCTGGACAGGGTCTGGGGCCAACGTCCTGACTTTC.

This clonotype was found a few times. The CDR3 DNA reads as TGTGCCAGTAGACGACAGGTCGCAAACACCGGGGAGCTGTTTTTT. Translation: CASRRQVANTGELFF. The genes are TRBV19 and TRBJ2-2; a weak D match, TRBD1 (6 bases). The CDR3 is 15 amino acids. Germline values: CDR1 LNHDA, CDR2 SQIVND (reference sequence). V was cut by 6 bases and J by 2 bases, with 13 bases left in between.